This TCR beta chain derives from a study of shared T cell receptors in the human thymus. Method: immunoSEQ multiplex PCR; TCRdb's copy keeps in-frame clones and lacks some. The data contain 600,000 to 900,000 clones, 80% to 90% of them singletons. The germline V gene has CDR1 SEHNR and CDR2 FQNEAQ (reference sequence). V lost 3 bases and J lost 5, with 17 bases in between. This CDR3 spans 16 amino acids. This same sample was also part of a study on human thymus T cells. This second study notes: Donors were healthy Finnish babies undergoing corrective operations for congenital heart defects. Thymic samples were excised during corrective heart operations. Within thymic and blood repertoires, V and J gene usage appeared to be biased. Related research reported highly overlapping thymic repertoires among unrelated individuals.

The receptor was isolated from a girl under three years old with a congenital heart defect. The chain couples TRBV7-9 to TRBJ2-1; D might be TRBD2 (6 bases). Sequencing was done on a sample of thymocytes. The CDR3 is CASSLFVGGPNNEQFF. CDR3 nucleotide sequence: TGTGCCAGCAGCTTGTTCGTGGGGGGACCGAACAATGAGCAGTTCTTC.